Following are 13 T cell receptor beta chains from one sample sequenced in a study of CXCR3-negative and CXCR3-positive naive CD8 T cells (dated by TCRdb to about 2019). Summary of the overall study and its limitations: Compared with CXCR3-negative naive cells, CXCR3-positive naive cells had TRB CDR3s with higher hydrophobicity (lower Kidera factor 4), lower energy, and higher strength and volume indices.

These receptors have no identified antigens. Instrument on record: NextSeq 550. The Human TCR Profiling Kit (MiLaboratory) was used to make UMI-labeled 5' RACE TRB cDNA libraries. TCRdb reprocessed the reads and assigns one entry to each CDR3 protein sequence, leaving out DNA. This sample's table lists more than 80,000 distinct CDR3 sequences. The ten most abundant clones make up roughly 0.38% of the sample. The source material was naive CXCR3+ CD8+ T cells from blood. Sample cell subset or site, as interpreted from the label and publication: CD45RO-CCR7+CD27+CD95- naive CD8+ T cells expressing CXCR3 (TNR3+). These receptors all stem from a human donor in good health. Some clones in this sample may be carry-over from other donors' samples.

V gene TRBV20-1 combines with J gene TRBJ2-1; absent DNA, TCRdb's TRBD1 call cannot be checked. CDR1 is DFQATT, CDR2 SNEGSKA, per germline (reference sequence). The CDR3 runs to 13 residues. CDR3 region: CSAGGTLYNEQFF.

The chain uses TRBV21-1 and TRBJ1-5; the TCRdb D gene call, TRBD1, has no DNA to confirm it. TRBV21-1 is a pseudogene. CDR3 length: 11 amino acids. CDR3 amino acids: CASRSGQPQHF.

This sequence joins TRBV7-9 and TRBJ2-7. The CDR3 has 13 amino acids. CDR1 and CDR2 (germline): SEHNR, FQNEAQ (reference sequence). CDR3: CASSLAGTYEQYF.

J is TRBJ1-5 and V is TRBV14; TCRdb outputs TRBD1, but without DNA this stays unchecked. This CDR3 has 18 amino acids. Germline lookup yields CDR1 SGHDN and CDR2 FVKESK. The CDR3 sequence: CASSGDRGPKGCNQPQHF.

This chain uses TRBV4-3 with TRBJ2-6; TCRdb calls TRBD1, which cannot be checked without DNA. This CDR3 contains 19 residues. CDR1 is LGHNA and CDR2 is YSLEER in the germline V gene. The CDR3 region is CASSQDDDRDSSGANVLTF.

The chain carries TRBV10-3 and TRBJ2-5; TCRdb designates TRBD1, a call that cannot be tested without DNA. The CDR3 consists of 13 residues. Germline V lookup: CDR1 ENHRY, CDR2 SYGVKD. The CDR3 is CATRGRDQETQYF.

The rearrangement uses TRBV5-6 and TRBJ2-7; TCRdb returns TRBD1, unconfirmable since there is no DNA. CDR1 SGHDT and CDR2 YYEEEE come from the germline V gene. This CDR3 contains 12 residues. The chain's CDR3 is CASWTGLYEQYF.

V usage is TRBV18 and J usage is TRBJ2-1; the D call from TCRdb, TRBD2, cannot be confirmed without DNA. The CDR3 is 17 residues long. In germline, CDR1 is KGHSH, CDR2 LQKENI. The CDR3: CASSPGIAGGPDNEQFF.

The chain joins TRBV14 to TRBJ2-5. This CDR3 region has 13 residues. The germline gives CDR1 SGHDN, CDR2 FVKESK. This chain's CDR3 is CASSRSGYETQYF.

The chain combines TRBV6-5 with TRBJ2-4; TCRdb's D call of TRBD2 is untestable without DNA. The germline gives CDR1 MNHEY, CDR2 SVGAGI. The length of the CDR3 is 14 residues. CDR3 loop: CASSPASGKNIQYF.

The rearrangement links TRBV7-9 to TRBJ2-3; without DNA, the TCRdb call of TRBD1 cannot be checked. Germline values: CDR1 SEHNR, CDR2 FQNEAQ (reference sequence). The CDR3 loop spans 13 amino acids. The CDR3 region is CASSQPQGGLSYF.

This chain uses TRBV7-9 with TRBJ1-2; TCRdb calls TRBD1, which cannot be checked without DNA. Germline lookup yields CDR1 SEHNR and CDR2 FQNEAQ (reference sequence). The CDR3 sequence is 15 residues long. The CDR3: CASSPTSGTAYGYTF.

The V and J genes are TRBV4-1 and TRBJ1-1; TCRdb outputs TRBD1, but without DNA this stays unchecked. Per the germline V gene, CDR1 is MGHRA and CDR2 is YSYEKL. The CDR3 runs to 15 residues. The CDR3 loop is CASSQDSGGNTEAFF.